These 16 T cell receptor beta chains came from one sample sequenced in a study of Graves' ophthalmopathy and Graves' hyperthyroidism. The study amplified TCR beta CDR3 regions using RNA transcripts. An opening RT-PCR round employed HTBI primers and preceded a second-round multiplex PCR. TCRdb re-derived calls from the multiplex PCR reads in MiXCR, one entry per CDR3 protein. The sample contains roughly 220,000 distinct CDR3 sequences, roughly 50% of which appear only once. The sample consisted of peripheral blood. The receptors here all came from an adult man with Graves' ophthalmopathy.

CDR3 sequence (DNA): TGTGCCAGTAGTATCAGCACGAACACCGGGGAGCTGTTTTTT. It codes for CASSISTNTGELFF. This chain connects TRBV19 to TRBJ2-2, with unresolved D. Between the trimmed V and J ends, which lost 3 bases and 0 bases, there was a span of 5 bases. The V gene's germline CDR1 is LNHDA and CDR2 SQIVND (reference sequence). The CDR3 sequence is 14 residues long.

A single count supports this clonotype. The chain links TRBV5-1 to TRBJ1-1; D ambiguous. Looked up from germline, CDR1 is SGHRS and CDR2 is YFSETQ. Deletions cut 4 bases from V and 3 bases from J, with 10 bases between. The CDR3 length is 13 residues. CDR3 region: CASSPGRYTEAFF. As DNA, the CDR3 is TGCGCCAGCAGCCCCGGGAGATACACTGAAGCTTTCTTT.

Ten or more counts support this clonotype. This chain joins TRBV19 and TRBJ2-6; D not certain. Germline loops: CDR1 LNHDA, CDR2 SQIVND (reference sequence). Trimming left V 6 bases short and J 0 bases short, with 12 bases between. The CDR3 has 16 amino acids. DNA for the CDR3: TGTGCCAGTAGGACGGGTCAGTACTCTGGGGCCAACGTCCTGACTTTC. Its protein is CASRTGQYSGANVLTF.

This chain links TRBV7-3 with TRBJ2-5, with D tentatively TRBD1 or TRBD2 (6 bases each). The CDR3 runs to 17 residues. V lost 5 bases and J lost 2, with 21 bases in between. Germline-derived CDR1 and CDR2 are SGHTA and FQGTGA. CDR3 sequence: CASSTLGGNGLQETQYF. DNA for the CDR3: TGTGCCAGCAGCACCCTCGGGGGCAACGGTTTACAAGAGACCCAGTACTTC.

Concerning this clonotype itself: With a much larger clone just one base away, this may be a read error. This chain connects TRBV5-4 to TRBJ1-2; D perhaps matches TRBD1 (6 bases). The germline V gene encodes CDR1 SGHNT and CDR2 YYREEE (reference sequence). Deletions cut 5 bases from V and 8 bases from J, with 16 bases between. The CDR3 has 13 amino acids. Written as DNA, the CDR3 is TGTGCCAGCAGGTTGACGGGGGCGCAGGGCTACACCTTC. Amino acid sequence: CASRLTGAQGYTF.

The V gene is TRBV7-2, the J gene TRBJ2-5; no clear D gene. The CDR3 extends over 13 amino acids. Germline lookup yields CDR1 SGHTA and CDR2 FQGNSA. V lost 3 bases, J lost 2 bases, and 7 bases lay in between. The CDR3, as DNA: TGTGCCAGCAGCTTCCCACCACAAGAGACCCAGTACTTC. It translates to CASSFPPQETQYF.

This chain links TRBV10-3 with TRBJ1-1; D uncertain. Trimming shortened V by 6 bases and J by 7 bases, and 9 bases separated the two germline ends. CDR3 size: 11 residues. Germline V CDR1 and CDR2: ENHRY, SYGVKD. CDR3 region: CAIRYGSEAFF. In nucleotides, the CDR3 is TGTGCCATCAGGTACGGGAGTGAAGCTTTCTTT.

The gene calls are TRBV15 and TRBJ2-7; no clear D. V lost 8 bases and J 2 bases, leaving 10 bases between the germline ends. The germline V gene has CDR1 LNHNV and CDR2 YYDKDF (reference sequence). The CDR3 sequence is 12 residues long. CDR3 sequence reads: CATGRTTYEQYF. CDR3 DNA sequence: TGTGCCACCGGACGGACCACCTACGAGCAGTACTTC.

The chain uses TRBV29-1 and TRBJ2-7; 12 nucleotides agree with TRBD2. Germline V gives CDR1 SQVTM, CDR2 ANQGSEA. CDR3 size: 16 residues. CDR3 nucleotides: TGCGCCAGCAGCCAAGCTAGCGGGGGGGTCCAGCGGGAGCAGTACTTC. It translates to CASSQASGGVQREQYF.

The genes are TRBV7-9 and TRBJ1-2; D might be TRBD1 (5 bases). Germline-derived CDR1 and CDR2 are SEHNR and FQNEAQ (reference sequence). There are 16 residues in the CDR3. The ends were cut back, 1 base at V and 2 bases at J, with 14 bases in the middle. The CDR3 reads CASSLVGGSSNYGYTF. CDR3 in DNA: TGTGCCAGCAGCTTAGTTGGGGGTTCATCGAACTATGGCTACACCTTC.

There are a few counts of this clonotype. This rearrangement joins TRBV11-1 to TRBJ1-1; 8 nucleotides match TRBD1. The V segment lost 5 bases and the J segment 0 bases; nucleotides outside the gene matches: 8. The CDR3 extends over 16 amino acids. Germline V gene lookup returns CDR1 SGHAT and CDR2 FQDESV (reference sequence). CDR3 DNA sequence: TGTGCCAGCAGCGTGACAGGGGCCATTATGAACACTGAAGCTTTCTTT. It encodes CASSVTGAIMNTEAFF.

This clonotype turned up a few times. The rearrangement joins TRBV10-1 to TRBJ1-5; the D gene is possibly TRBD1 (6 bases). The germline V and J ends were trimmed by 4 bases and 6 bases, with 7 bases remaining between them. This CDR3 is 12 amino acids long. The germline V gene has CDR1 WNHNN and CDR2 SYGVQD (reference sequence). The CDR3, as DNA: TGCGCCAGCAGTGCAGGGGCTCAGCCCCAGCATTTT. Its protein product is CASSAGAQPQHF.

This clonotype has more than one count but fewer than ten. The chain is built from TRBV29-1 and TRBJ2-1; 8 positions match TRBD1. This CDR3 contains 13 residues. Germline lookup yields CDR1 SQVTM and CDR2 ANQGSEA. The trim removed 3 bases at V and 9 bases at J, leaving 7 bases unmatched. The CDR3 region has the DNA TGCAGCGTTGAGCCCCAGGGGGCGGGTGAGCAGTTCTTC. It encodes CSVEPQGAGEQFF.

This clonotype was observed a few times. The rearrangement links TRBV7-9 to TRBJ1-4; 9 bases are a match to TRBD1. The CDR3 loop spans 15 amino acids. The V gene end was trimmed by 2 bases and the J gene end by 8 bases; junction bases not matched to a gene: 6. Germline V gene lookup returns CDR1 SEHNR and CDR2 FQNEAQ (reference sequence). The CDR3 protein is CASSLLQGAEEKLFF. As DNA, the CDR3 is TGTGCCAGCAGCTTACTACAGGGGGCGGAGGAAAAACTGTTTTTT.

This clonotype has more than one count but fewer than ten. The gene calls are TRBV28 and TRBJ2-6; D remains ambiguous. The germline CDR1 and CDR2 sequences are MDHEN and SYDVKM. The CDR3 is made up of 14 amino acids. The V end lost 4 bases, the J end lost 0 bases, and 4 bases lay between the germline ends. In DNA form, the CDR3 reads TGTGCCAGCAGTTCGTTCTCTGGGGCCAACGTCCTGACTTTC. It yields the protein CASSSFSGANVLTF.

CDR3 residues: CASSFRPENEAFF. As DNA, the CDR3 is TGCGCCAGCAGCTTTCGTCCAGAGAATGAAGCTTTCTTT. V gene TRBV5-1 combines with J gene TRBJ1-1; D remains ambiguous. The CDR3 has 13 residues. V was clipped by 2 bases and J by 7 bases, with 12 bases between them. Per the germline V gene, CDR1 is SGHRS and CDR2 is YFSETQ.